This TCR beta chain originates from a study of cytomegalovirus exposure and HLA in healthy donors. The study's findings and limits: Of the V segments, some could not be distinguished, including TRBV6-2 and TRBV6-3, and were excluded. Earlier analysis looked at TCR beta V segments, and most were productive about 87% or about 30% of the time.

Primers included in the PCR were 60 Vbeta and 13 Jbeta primers. Measured with immunoSEQ multiplex PCR; TCRdb has only the in-frame clones, and not every one. The data show 95,000 to 110,000 clones, roughly 80% seen once. On this clone: Its specificity is unknown.

Looked up from germline, CDR1 is SNHLY and CDR2 is FYNNEI. V was cut by 11 bases and J by 9 bases, with 11 bases left in between. The CDR3 totals 10 residues. Material: PBMCs. The chain recombines TRBV2 with TRBJ2-1; TRBD1 is a possible D gene (6 bases). The receptor's source is a man under 40 in good health and CMV-seropositive. The CDR3 DNA is TGTGCCTGTGGGGGCACTGAGCAGTTCTTC. It is translated as CACGGTEQFF.